This TCR beta chain was found in a study of T-cell memory formation after mild COVID-19. This clonotype was found once. The antigen remains unidentified. 5'RACE primed at constant segments yielded TCR alpha and TCR beta cDNA libraries bearing sample barcodes and UMIs. Via MiXCR, TCRdb re-called the 5' RACE reads, giving one row per CDR3 protein. The table includes a few hundred thousand distinct CDR3 sequences, under 25% detected once. Findings of the study overall: Contracting CD8+ clones were enriched in EMRA, CD4+ mainly in CM and EM. A subset of responding clones appeared in pre-infection memory, suggesting cross-reactive memory joined. Clones shrinking between day 15 and 85 showed a balanced CD4/CD8 split, and those that grew later tilted toward CD4+.

Sequenced input: PBMCs or a T cell subset sorted from them (not recorded which). The TCR comes from an adult woman who had mild COVID-19 (a few samples of this study predate the infection). Cell type and time point are not known.

CDR3 amino acids: CASSPLGGANTGELFF. CDR3 DNA: TGTGCCAGCTCACCACTGGGCGGAGCGAACACCGGGGAGCTGTTTTTT. The chain is built from TRBV18 and TRBJ2-2; D is undetermined. This CDR3 is 16 amino acids long. V lost 1 base to trimming and J lost 0 bases, with 9 bases between them. Germline V gene lookup returns CDR1 KGHSH and CDR2 LQKENI. The complete variable domain, with remaining parts taken from reference TRBV18 and TRBJ2-2, reads NAGVMQNPRHLVRRRGQEARLRCSPMKGHSHVYWYRQLPEEGLKFMVYLQKENIIDESGMPKERFSAEFPKEGPSILRIQQVVRGDSAAYFCASSPLGGANTGELFFGEGSRLTVL.